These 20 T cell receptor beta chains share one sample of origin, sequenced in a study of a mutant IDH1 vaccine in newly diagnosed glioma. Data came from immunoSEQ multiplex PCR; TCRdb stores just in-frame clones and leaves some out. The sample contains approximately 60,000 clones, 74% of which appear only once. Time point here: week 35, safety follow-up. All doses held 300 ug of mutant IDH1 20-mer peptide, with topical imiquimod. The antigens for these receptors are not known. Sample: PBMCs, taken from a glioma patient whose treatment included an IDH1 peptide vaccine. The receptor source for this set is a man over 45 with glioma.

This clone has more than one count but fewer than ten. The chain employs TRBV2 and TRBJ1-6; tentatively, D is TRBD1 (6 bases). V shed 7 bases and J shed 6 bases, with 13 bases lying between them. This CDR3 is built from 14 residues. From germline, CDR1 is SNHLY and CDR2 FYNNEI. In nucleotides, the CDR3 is TGTGCCAGCACATCAGGGGTGATTAATTCACCCCTCCACTTT. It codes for CASTSGVINSPLHF.

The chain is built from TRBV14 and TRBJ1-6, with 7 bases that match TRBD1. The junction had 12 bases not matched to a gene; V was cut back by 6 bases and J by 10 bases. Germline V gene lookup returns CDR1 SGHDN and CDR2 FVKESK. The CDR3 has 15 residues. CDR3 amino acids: CASSRRQGSGSPLHF. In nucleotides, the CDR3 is TGTGCCAGCAGTAGAAGACAGGGTTCAGGCTCACCCCTCCACTTT.

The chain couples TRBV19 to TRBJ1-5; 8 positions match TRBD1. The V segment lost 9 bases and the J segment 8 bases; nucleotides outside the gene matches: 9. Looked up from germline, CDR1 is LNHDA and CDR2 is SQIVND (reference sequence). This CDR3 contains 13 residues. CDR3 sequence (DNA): TGTGCCAGCACCACAGGGGGTTGGGAGCCCCAGCATTTT. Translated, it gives CASTTGGWEPQHF.

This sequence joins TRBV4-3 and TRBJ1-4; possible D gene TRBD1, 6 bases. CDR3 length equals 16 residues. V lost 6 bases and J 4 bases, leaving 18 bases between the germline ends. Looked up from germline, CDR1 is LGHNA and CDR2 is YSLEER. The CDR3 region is CASSQEPGGGNEKLFF. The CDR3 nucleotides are TGCGCCAGCAGTCAGGAACCCGGGGGCGGTAATGAAAAACTGTTTTTT.

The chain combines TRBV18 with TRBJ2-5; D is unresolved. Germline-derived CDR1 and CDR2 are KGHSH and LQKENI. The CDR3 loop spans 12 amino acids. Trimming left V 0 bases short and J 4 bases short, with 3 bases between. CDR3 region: CASSPPPETQYF. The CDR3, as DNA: TGTGCCAGCTCACCACCTCCAGAGACCCAGTACTTC.

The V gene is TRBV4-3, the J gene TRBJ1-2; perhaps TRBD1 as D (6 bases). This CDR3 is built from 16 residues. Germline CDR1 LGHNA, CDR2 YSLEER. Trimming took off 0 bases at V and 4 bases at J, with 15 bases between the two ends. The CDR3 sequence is CASSQDRNRAIYGYTF. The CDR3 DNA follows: TGCGCCAGCAGCCAAGACCGGAACAGGGCGATCTATGGCTACACCTTC.

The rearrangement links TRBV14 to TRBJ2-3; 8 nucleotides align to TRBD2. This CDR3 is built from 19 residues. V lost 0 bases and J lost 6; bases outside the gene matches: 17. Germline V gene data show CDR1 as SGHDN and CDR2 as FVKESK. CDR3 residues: CASSQEVRVYGGVRDTQYF. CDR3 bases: TGTGCCAGCAGCCAAGAGGTAAGGGTCTACGGGGGGGTGAGGGATACGCAGTATTTT.

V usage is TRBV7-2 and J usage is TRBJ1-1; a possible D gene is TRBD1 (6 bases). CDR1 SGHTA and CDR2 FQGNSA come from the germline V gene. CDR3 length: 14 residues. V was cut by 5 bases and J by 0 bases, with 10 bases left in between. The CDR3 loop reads CASSITGMNTEAFF. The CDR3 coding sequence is TGTGCCAGCAGCATTACAGGGATGAACACTGAAGCTTTCTTT.

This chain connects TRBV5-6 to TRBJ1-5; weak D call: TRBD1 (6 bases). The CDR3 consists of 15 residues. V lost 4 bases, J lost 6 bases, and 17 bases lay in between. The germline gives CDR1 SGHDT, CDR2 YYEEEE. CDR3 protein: CASSRGRGEGQPQHF. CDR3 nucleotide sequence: TGTGCCAGCAGCCGGGGGCGGGGGGAGGGTCAGCCCCAGCATTTT.

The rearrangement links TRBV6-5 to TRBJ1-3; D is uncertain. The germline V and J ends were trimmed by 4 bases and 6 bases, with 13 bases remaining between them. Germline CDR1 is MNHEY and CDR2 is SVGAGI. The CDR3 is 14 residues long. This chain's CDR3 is CASSLSGVENTIYF. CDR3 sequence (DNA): TGTGCCAGCAGTTTATCCGGGGTGGAAAACACCATATATTTT.

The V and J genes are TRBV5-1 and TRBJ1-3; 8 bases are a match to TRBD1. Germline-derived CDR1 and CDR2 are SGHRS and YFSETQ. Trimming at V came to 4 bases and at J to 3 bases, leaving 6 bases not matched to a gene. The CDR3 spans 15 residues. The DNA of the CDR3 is TGCGCCAGCAGCGCGGGGACAGGAATTGGAAACACCATATATTTT. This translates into CASSAGTGIGNTIYF.

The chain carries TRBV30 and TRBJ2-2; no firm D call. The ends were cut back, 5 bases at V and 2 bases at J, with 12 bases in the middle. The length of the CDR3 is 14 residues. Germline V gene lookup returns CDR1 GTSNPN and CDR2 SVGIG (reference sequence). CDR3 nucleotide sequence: TGTGCCTGGGGTAGAGACCTAAACACCGGGGAGCTGTTTTTT. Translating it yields CAWGRDLNTGELFF.

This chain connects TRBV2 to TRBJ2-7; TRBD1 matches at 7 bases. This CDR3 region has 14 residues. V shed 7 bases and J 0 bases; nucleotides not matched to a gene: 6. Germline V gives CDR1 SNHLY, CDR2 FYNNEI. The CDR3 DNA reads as TGTGCCAGCACCCAGGGACAGAGCTCCTACGAGCAGTACTTC. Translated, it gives CASTQGQSSYEQYF.

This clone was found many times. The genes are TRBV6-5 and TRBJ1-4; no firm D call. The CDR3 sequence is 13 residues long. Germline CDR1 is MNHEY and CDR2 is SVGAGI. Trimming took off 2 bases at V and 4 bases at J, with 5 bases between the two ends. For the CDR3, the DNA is TGTGCCAGCAGTTACGGAAGTAATGAAAAACTGTTTTTT. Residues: CASSYGSNEKLFF.

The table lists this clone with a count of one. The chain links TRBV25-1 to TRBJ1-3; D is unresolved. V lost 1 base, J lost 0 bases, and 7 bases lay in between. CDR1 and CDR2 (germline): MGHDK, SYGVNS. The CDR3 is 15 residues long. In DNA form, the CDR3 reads TGTGCCAGCAGTGAATTAACTTCCTCTGGAAACACCATATATTTT. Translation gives CASSELTSSGNTIYF.

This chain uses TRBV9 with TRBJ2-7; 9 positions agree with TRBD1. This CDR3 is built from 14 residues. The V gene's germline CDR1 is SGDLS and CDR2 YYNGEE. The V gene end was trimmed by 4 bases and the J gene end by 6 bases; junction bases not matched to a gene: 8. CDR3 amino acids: CASSLRDRVGEQYF. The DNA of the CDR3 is TGTGCCAGCAGCCTCCGGGACAGGGTGGGCGAGCAGTACTTC.

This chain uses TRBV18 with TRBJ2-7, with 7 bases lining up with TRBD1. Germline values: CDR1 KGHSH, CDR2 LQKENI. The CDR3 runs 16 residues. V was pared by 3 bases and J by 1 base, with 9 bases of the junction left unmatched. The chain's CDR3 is CASSPNPGTVSYEQYF. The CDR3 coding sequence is TGTGCCAGCTCACCTAATCCGGGGACAGTTTCCTACGAGCAGTACTTC.

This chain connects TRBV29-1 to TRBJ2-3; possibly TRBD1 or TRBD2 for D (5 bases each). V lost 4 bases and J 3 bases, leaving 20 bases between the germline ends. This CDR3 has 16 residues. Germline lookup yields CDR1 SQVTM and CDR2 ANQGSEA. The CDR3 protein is CSVGGARGRLTDTQYF. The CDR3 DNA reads TGCAGCGTTGGTGGGGCCCGGGGCAGACTGACAGATACGCAGTATTTT.

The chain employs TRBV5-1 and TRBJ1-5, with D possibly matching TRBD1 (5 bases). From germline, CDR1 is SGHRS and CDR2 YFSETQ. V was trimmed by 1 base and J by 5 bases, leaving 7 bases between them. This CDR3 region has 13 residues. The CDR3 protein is CASSLMGDQPQHF. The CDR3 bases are TGCGCCAGCAGCTTGATGGGGGATCAGCCCCAGCATTTT. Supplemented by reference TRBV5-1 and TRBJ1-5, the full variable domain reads KAGVTQTPRYLIKTRGQQVTLSCSPISGHRSVSWYQQTPGQGLQFLFEYFSETQRNKGNFPGRFSGRQFSNSRSEMNVSTLELGDSALYLCASSLMGDQPQHFGDGTRLSIL.

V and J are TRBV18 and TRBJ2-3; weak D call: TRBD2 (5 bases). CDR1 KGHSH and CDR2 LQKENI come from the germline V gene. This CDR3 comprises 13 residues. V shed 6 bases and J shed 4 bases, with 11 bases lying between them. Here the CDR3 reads CASSGGLADTQYF. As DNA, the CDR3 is TGTGCCAGCTCGGGCGGGTTGGCAGATACGCAGTATTTT.